This T cell receptor beta chain came from a study of identifying expanded T cells in peripheral blood. Notes on the study in general: Clone count variance between roughly 2-week samples rose with total template count. Technical replicates showed roughly 1.2 changed clones; two weeks around 15; four weeks 19.

The repertoire was sequenced with immunoSEQ multiplex PCR; TCRdb's copy has only in-frame clones and lacks some. The table shows around 70,000 clones, with under 90% occurring only once. This clone appeared once. Its antigen is as yet unknown. Healthy donors had no documented immune events, such as infections, while sampled. Germline assignment: CDR1 MNHEY and CDR2 SVGAGI. This CDR3 comprises 14 residues. V was clipped by 5 bases and J by 6 bases, with 17 bases between them. This clonotype was obtained from a person aged 18-69 years in good health. Material: blood. The chain joins TRBV6-5 to TRBJ2-7; D tentatively fits TRBD1 or TRBD2 (6 bases each). As DNA, the CDR3 is TGTGCCAGCAGTCCGCGGGACATCTTGCGCGAGCAGTACTTC. This sequence encodes CASSPRDILREQYF.